This paragraph covers one T cell receptor (beta chain) sequence. Its antigen is unknown. Qualities for individual bases were not recorded, and no much larger clone is one base off. After removal of 11 bases from V and 8 bases from J, the junction retains 14 bases not matched to a gene. The CDR3 sequence holds 14 residues, the cysteine and phenylalanine included. Kept here is only the CDR3 DNA, which spans 42 bases and is read in frame from base 1. The germline V gene encodes CDR1 ENHRY and CDR2 SYGVKD. The method was 5' RACE. Sequencing used an Illumina HiSeq 2500. A second PCR of about 6 to 12 cycles was run with a J-beta primer mix and a sample-barcoded 5' primer. Each TCR beta cDNA molecule received a unique molecular identifier from a template-switch 5' adaptor carrying 12 random nucleotides. Each sample yielded at least 3 million CDR3-containing paired-end reads. First-strand cDNA was synthesized from all RNA with the Mint cDNA synthesis kit, primed by a TRBC-specific oligonucleotide. After uracil-DNA glycosylase treatment, a first 18-cycle PCR used universal primers M1SS and BC2_uni_R on all cDNA. Per the source publication's procedure: Each sample was normalized by randomly selecting 1 million high-quality reads, each carrying a distinct molecular identifier. Reads with shared molecular identifiers were discarded instead of being binned into consensus sequences. CDR3 identification, clonotype clustering and error correction used MiTCR with a Q25 quality threshold and the strictest error-elimination algorithm. Lower-bound total TCR beta diversity was estimated with a nonparametric unseen species model using Euler transformation. In TCRdb, the public reads were trimmed at Q25 with fastp and aligned with MiXCR, with productive beta chains retained. Identical CDR3 proteins give one entry, which carries the most common genes and DNA. TCRdb's processing, not the authors' own work, is the source of the V and J calls. This sample comprises over 600,000 distinct CDR3 sequences, around three fifths of them detected only once. The ten largest clones add up to 20% to 30% of the sample.

Donors were 30 to 45 systemically healthy Caucasian individuals from Russia aged 6 to 90 years. Around 10 milliliters of peripheral blood were drawn from each donor into EDTA-treated Vacutainer tubes. Ficoll-Paque density-gradient centrifugation was used to isolate PBMCs, with at least 6 million obtained per sample. Total RNA, at least 5 micrograms per sample, was extracted from PBMCs with Trizol reagent. The percentages of naive CD45RAhigh/CD27high T cells were determined by flow cytometry on a PBMC aliquot from every donor. The sample originates from a study of blood T cells in healthy people across ages (dated by TCRdb to about 2015). Study-level background: In model experiments, template switching captured about one uniquely barcoded TCR beta cDNA molecule for every two T cells. To avoid experimental bias, donors of different ages were distributed randomly across sequencing lanes. Donors were grouped into four age groups: young (average 16 years), middle-aged (around 39), aged (around 60) and long-lived (approximately 82). For two donors (one aged 18 to 30 and one aged 80 or older), the study analyzed two additional independent replicas of 1 million unique cDNA reads from the same blood draw. Age-related changes in TCR beta repertoire diversity were measured in the study by deep sequencing normalized with unique cDNA molecular identifiers.

Study-wide findings and limitations: Estimates of total diversity from one million sequenced T cells were regarded as lower bounds and underestimates. As age increased, observed TCR beta diversity per million T cells dropped in a roughly linear way, and a significant reduction was already evident by age about 40. Compared with the aged group, more naive CD4+ T cells, fewer expanded clones and increased TCR diversity were shown by the long-lived group, suggesting age selection. Because profiling used bulk unsorted PBMCs, naive and antigen-experienced compartments could not be compared conclusively. The CMV infection status of donors was not known, potentially confounding age-related changes in expanded clonotypes. A strong correlation was found between observed TCR beta diversity and the percentage of naive T cells measured by flow cytometry.

The sequence derives from a man aged 35 to 55 in good health. Source material: blood. The chain employs TRBV10-3 and TRBJ2-1; TRBD1 matches 8 bases in the middle. The nucleotide sequence reads TGTGCCTCCCAGGGGGCGATTGGCATCGATGAGCAGTTCTTC. Protein translation: CASQGAIGIDEQFF.